The entry below gives a single T cell receptor beta chain sequence along with its context. Its cognate antigen is unknown. Assay used: immunoSEQ multiplex PCR; TCRdb lists only in-frame clones, some missing. The sample holds over 250,000 clones, about 89% seen once. The germline gives CDR1 MDHEN, CDR2 SYDVKM. The CDR3 has 13 residues. V lost 5 bases to trimming and J lost 5 bases, with 10 bases between them. The data are from a study of Ad26.COV2.S vaccination and SARS-CoV-2 variants. Whole-study context: The donor participated in the COV1001 trial, in its Ad26.COV2.S arm. Participants got Ad26.COV2.S intramuscularly, once or twice 56 days apart. Study results and caveats: Among vaccine recipients, spike-specific TCR breadth exceeded that of placebo recipients.

Treatment given: some 20 received Ad26.COV2.S at low or high dose, single or two shots; roughly five received placebo; per-sample allocation not given. The investigators took samples on day 63 after the first vaccine or placebo injection. The gene calls are TRBV28 and TRBJ1-3; D remains unclear. The sample was peripheral blood, taken in a trial of Ad26.COV2.S vaccine versus placebo. The receptor was derived from a person between 18 and 65 years old who received the Ad26.COV2.S COVID-19 vaccine or a placebo. The CDR3 coding sequence is TGTGCCAGCAGTCAGAACCGAAGAAACACCATATATTTT. Translation: CASSQNRRNTIYF.